The following is a TCR beta chain sequence with its context. The antigen is not known. RNA transcripts yielded amplified TCR beta CDR3 regions. HTBI primers primed a first-round RT-PCR, and a second-round multiplex PCR followed. Using its own MiXCR run on the multiplex PCR reads, TCRdb lists one record per CDR3 protein. The top ten clones hold roughly 44% of a sample with about 220,000 distinct CDR3 sequences, about 22% of them seen once. All donors with ophthalmopathy were recorded as having moderate-to-severe activity, CAS ≥3, NOSPECS ≥4 and a duration under 3 months. The study excluded patients with other autoimmune diseases, uncontrolled infections, pregnancy or lactation. The data belong to a study of Graves' ophthalmopathy and Graves' hyperthyroidism. Study-wide points: In separating ophthalmopathy from stable hyperthyroidism, a 13-signature model achieved 85% to 90% sensitivity and approximately 80% specificity. The model predicted ophthalmopathy progression with around 69% sensitivity and approximately 72% specificity.

Trimming removed 2 bases at V and 5 bases at J, with 12 bases between. Germline values: CDR1 MNHEY, CDR2 SVGAGI. The CDR3 is made up of 14 amino acids. The material sequenced was peripheral blood. The source is a woman aged 45-65 years with Graves' ophthalmopathy. The chain links TRBV6-5 to TRBJ1-1; D is perhaps TRBD1 (6 bases). The CDR3 loop reads CASSYIQGGTEAFF. The CDR3 DNA is TGTGCCAGCAGTTACATACAGGGTGGTACTGAAGCTTTCTTT.